This record covers a single T cell receptor beta chain. Germline V gene lookup returns CDR1 SGHVS and CDR2 FQNEAQ. V was pared by 5 bases and J by 0 bases, with 22 bases between. The CDR3 extends over 18 amino acids. The entry originates in a study of blood T cell repertoires in COVID-19. Study as a whole: Specimens from acute and convalescent COVID-19 originated in the United States, Italy and Spain.

Per the study methods: By means of reference gene primer amplification, nucleated cell counts were estimated. Repertoires were generated with immunoSEQ multiplex PCR, while TCRdb's copy carries only in-frame clones and drops some. That table is the source of V, J and clone size, and D and trimming were worked out from the DNA. The repertoire includes fewer than 300,000 clones, about 89% of them detected once, and more than 1.3% sits in the top ten. This rearrangement joins TRBV7-8 to TRBJ1-1; maybe TRBD1 (5 bases). The clonotype was recovered from a woman aged 40 to 50 who had recovered from COVID-19. Input material: peripheral blood. The CDR3 DNA sequence: TGTGCCAGCAGCCCCGGGGGGGACCGAAGCGAAATGAACACTGAAGCTTTCTTT. It is translated as CASSPGGDRSEMNTEAFF. The variable domain in full, completed from reference TRBV7-8 and TRBJ1-1, reads GAGVSQSPRYKVAKRGQDVALRCDPISGHVSLFWYQQALGQGPEFLTYFQNEAQLDKSGLPSDRFFAERPEGSVSTLKIQRTQQEDSAVYLCASSPGGDRSEMNTEAFFGQGTRLTVV.